These 21 T cell receptor beta chains came from one sample sequenced in a study of cytomegalovirus exposure and HLA in healthy donors (TCRdb year 2017). Libraries were made using the immunoSEQ multiplex PCR assay. A mixture of 60 forward primers for TCR Vbeta segments and 13 reverse primers for TCR Jbeta segments was used in the multiplex PCR. Imported from immuneACCESS, the table was reduced by TCRdb to in-frame sequences with V and J called. These copies leave out some clones; in studies compared against another copy, an unresolved V gene accounts for under half, and the cause of the remainder is not known. This sample comprises about 93,000 clones, over 70% of them detected only once. The leading ten clones occupy roughly 1.9% of the sample. Sequencing input: PBMCs. These receptor sequences come from a boy aged 5-17 years in good health and CMV-seronegative.

The chain employs TRBV11-2 and TRBJ1-1, with unresolved D. CDR1 is SGHAT, CDR2 FQNNGV, per germline. This CDR3 spans 14 amino acids. V gave up 1 base and J gave up 6 bases, with 12 bases separating them. The chain's CDR3 is CASSLGGYNAEAFF. The DNA for the CDR3 is TGTGCCAGCAGCTTAGGAGGCTACAACGCTGAAGCTTTCTTT.

This chain links TRBV27 with TRBJ1-2; the D is unclear. V was cut by 6 bases and J by 4 bases, with 12 bases left in between. This CDR3 comprises 13 residues. Germline CDR1 is MNHEY and CDR2 is SMNVEV (reference sequence). The CDR3 sequence: CASSPRLGYGYTF. CDR3 in DNA: TGTGCCAGCAGCCCAAGACTGGGCTATGGCTACACCTTC.

The rearrangement links TRBV7-9 to TRBJ2-1, with D unresolved. Looked up from germline, CDR1 is SEHNR and CDR2 is FQNEAQ (reference sequence). Trimming stripped 1 base from V and 0 bases from J, with 13 bases between. The CDR3 runs to 17 residues. The CDR3 reads CASSLEERPSSYNEQFF. As DNA, the CDR3 is TGTGCCAGCAGCTTAGAGGAGCGTCCGAGCTCCTACAATGAGCAGTTCTTC. The full variable domain, its missing parts supplied by reference TRBV7-9 and TRBJ2-1, is DTGVSQNPRHKITKRGQNVTFRCDPISEHNRLYWYRQTLGQGPEFLTYFQNEAQLEKSRLLSDRFSAERPKGSFSTLEIQRTEQGDSAMYLCASSLEERPSSYNEQFFGPGTRLTVL.

The rearrangement uses TRBV7-2 and TRBJ2-2; TRBD1 matches 9 bases. This CDR3 has 14 residues. In germline, CDR1 is SGHTA, CDR2 FQGNSA. With 6 bases clipped from V and 3 bases from J, the junction kept 2 bases outside the gene matches. The chain's CDR3 is CASRGQGYTGELFF. The CDR3 nucleotides read TGTGCCAGCAGGGGACAGGGATACACCGGGGAGCTGTTTTTT.

The V and J genes are TRBV28 and TRBJ1-1; D gene ambiguous. The CDR3 is made up of 14 amino acids. CDR1 is MDHEN and CDR2 is SYDVKM in the germline V gene. The V end was cut by 3 bases, the J end by 3 bases, with 11 bases between. The CDR3 sequence: CASSFGPLDTEAFF. In DNA form, the CDR3 reads TGTGCCAGCAGTTTTGGGCCGTTGGACACTGAAGCTTTCTTT.

The CDR3 protein is CASSLGVPSYNSPLHF. DNA for the CDR3: TGTGCCAGCAGCTTGGGCGTCCCCTCCTATAATTCACCCCTCCACTTT. The chain combines TRBV5-6 with TRBJ1-6; D is unclear. This CDR3 has 16 amino acids. The V gene lost 0 bases and the J gene lost 0 bases, with 7 bases spanning the gap. Germline V gene data show CDR1 as SGHDT and CDR2 as YYEEEE. Together with reference TRBV5-6 and TRBJ1-6, the CDR3 gives the full variable domain: DAGVTQSPTHLIKTRGQQVTLRCSPKSGHDTVSWYQQALGQGPQFIFQYYEEEERQRGNFPDRFSGHQFPNYSSELNVNALLLGDSALYLCASSLGVPSYNSPLHFGNGTRLTVT.

The gene calls are TRBV6-1 and TRBJ2-5; 7 bases are shared with TRBD2. The CDR3 spans 14 residues. With 7 bases clipped from V and 5 bases from J, the junction kept 10 bases outside the gene matches. Germline CDR1 and CDR2: MNHNS and SASEGT. CDR3 residues: CASMRSGTSETQYF. In DNA, the CDR3 is TGTGCCAGCATGAGGAGCGGGACGTCCGAGACCCAGTACTTC.

The chain employs TRBV30 and TRBJ1-5, with 8 bases that match TRBD1. This CDR3 spans 13 amino acids. Germline CDR1 reads GTSNPN; CDR2 reads SVGIG (reference sequence). Trimming at V came to 2 bases and at J to 4 bases, leaving 1 base not matched to a gene. CDR3 loop: CAWSRQGNQPQHF. The CDR3 DNA follows: TGTGCCTGGAGTCGACAGGGGAATCAGCCCCAGCATTTT.

The CDR3 region has the DNA TGTGCCAGCAGCGTGGACATCCCTAGCACAGATACGCAGTATTTT. Protein product: CASSVDIPSTDTQYF. The chain employs TRBV9 and TRBJ2-3, with D perhaps TRBD1 (5 bases). With 2 bases removed from V and 0 bases from J, the gap between germline ends came to 10 bases. The CDR3 runs 15 residues. From germline, CDR1 is SGDLS and CDR2 YYNGEE.

J is TRBJ1-1 and V is TRBV6-5; tentatively, D is TRBD1 (5 bases). Germline lookup yields CDR1 MNHEY and CDR2 SVGAGI. This CDR3 is built from 14 residues. Trimming took 4 bases from V and 3 from J, leaving 12 bases between them. The CDR3, as DNA: TGTGCCAGCAGTTTCAGGGTTACGGACACTGAAGCTTTCTTT. Translation: CASSFRVTDTEAFF.

The gene calls are TRBV29-1 and TRBJ1-2; D remains unclear. V lost 5 bases and J lost 3, with 16 bases in between. The CDR3 loop spans 14 amino acids. CDR1 is SQVTM and CDR2 is ANQGSEA in the germline V gene. The CDR3 reads CSVIPPGGYYGYTF. Written as DNA, the CDR3 is TGCAGCGTTATACCTCCAGGCGGGTACTATGGCTACACCTTC.

The genes are TRBV7-9 and TRBJ2-7; 12 nucleotides align to TRBD2. CDR1 is SEHNR, CDR2 FQNEAQ, per germline (reference sequence). There are 15 residues in the CDR3. Losses at the gene ends were 5 bases for V and 3 bases for J; bases not matched to a gene: 5. The CDR3 DNA sequence: TGTGCCAGCAGCATGGGACTAGCGGGTATCTACGAGCAGTACTTC. This encodes CASSMGLAGIYEQYF.

This chain links TRBV10-3 with TRBJ2-7; maybe TRBD1 (5 bases). V was cut by 3 bases and J by 3 bases, with 9 bases left in between. Germline V lookup: CDR1 ENHRY, CDR2 SYGVKD. The CDR3 covers 13 residues. Here the CDR3 reads CAISETTDYEQYF. The CDR3 region has the DNA TGTGCCATCAGTGAAACGACAGACTACGAGCAGTACTTC.

The chain carries TRBV5-6 and TRBJ2-1, with D possibly matching TRBD2 (6 bases). Germline CDR1 SGHDT, CDR2 YYEEEE. Between the trimmed V and J ends, which lost 8 bases and 2 bases, there was a span of 8 bases. The CDR3 is 12 amino acids. The CDR3 DNA sequence: TGTGCCAGTCGGAGGGCCTACAATGAGCAGTTCTTC. Its protein is CASRRAYNEQFF.

The chain recombines TRBV25-1 with TRBJ1-2, with D unclear. Germline V gene data show CDR1 as MGHDK and CDR2 as SYGVNS. The V and J ends lost 5 bases and 1 base respectively, with 11 bases between them. The CDR3 contains 14 residues. CDR3 residues: CASSPIGVNYGYTF. The CDR3 DNA is TGTGCCAGCAGTCCAATCGGAGTTAACTATGGCTACACCTTC.

The V gene is TRBV19, the J gene TRBJ2-7; D is perhaps TRBD2 (6 bases). Germline CDR1 and CDR2: LNHDA and SQIVND (reference sequence). The CDR3 is 13 residues long. V was clipped by 6 bases and J by 3 bases, with 12 bases between them. The DNA of the CDR3 is TGTGCCAGTAGCTTCGGGACTTACTACGAGCAGTACTTC. It specifies CASSFGTYYEQYF.

This sequence joins TRBV6-5 and TRBJ2-7; D may be TRBD1 (6 bases). Deletions cut 8 bases from V and 3 bases from J, with 17 bases between. The CDR3 has 14 amino acids. Germline loops: CDR1 MNHEY, CDR2 SVGAGI. In DNA form, the CDR3 reads TGTGCCAGCTCGATAGGGGGAATCGGCTACGAGCAGTACTTC. This codes for CASSIGGIGYEQYF.

V usage is TRBV4-3 and J usage is TRBJ2-3; 9 positions agree with TRBD2. V shed 0 bases, J shed 4 bases, and the junction held 14 bases outside the gene matches. CDR3 size: 19 residues. CDR1 and CDR2 from the germline V gene are LGHNA and YSLEER. Here the CDR3 reads CASSQDLVGAGGLADTQYF. The CDR3 nucleotides read TGCGCCAGCAGCCAAGATCTAGTAGGAGCGGGGGGCCTCGCAGATACGCAGTATTTT.

This clone appeared a few times. V gene TRBV5-1 combines with J gene TRBJ2-2; tentative D call: TRBD1 (5 bases). Deletions cut 6 bases from V and 3 bases from J, with 18 bases between. CDR3 length: 16 residues. Germline assignment: CDR1 SGHRS and CDR2 YFSETQ. CDR3 protein: CASITGPDSYTGELFF. In DNA form, the CDR3 reads TGCGCCAGCATCACGGGCCCAGACAGTTACACCGGGGAGCTGTTTTTT.

There are a few counts of this clone. The chain is built from TRBV4-3 and TRBJ2-7, with 9 bases matching TRBD1. CDR1 and CDR2 from the germline V gene are LGHNA and YSLEER. This CDR3 is 16 amino acids long. Trimming at V came to 1 base and at J to 5 bases, leaving 9 bases not matched to a gene. The CDR3: CASSQALGDRDHEQYF. In DNA, the CDR3 is TGCGCCAGCAGCCAAGCCCTAGGGGACAGGGACCACGAGCAGTACTTC.

V usage is TRBV6-4 and J usage is TRBJ2-7, with 9 bases matching TRBD1. V gave up 8 bases and J gave up 4 bases; unmatched junction bases: 9. Germline-derived CDR1 and CDR2 are MRHNA and SNTAGT. CDR3 size: 14 residues. This CDR3 reads CASLPDRGQYEQYF. CDR3 nucleotide sequence: TGTGCCAGCCTCCCGGACAGGGGACAATACGAGCAGTACTTC.